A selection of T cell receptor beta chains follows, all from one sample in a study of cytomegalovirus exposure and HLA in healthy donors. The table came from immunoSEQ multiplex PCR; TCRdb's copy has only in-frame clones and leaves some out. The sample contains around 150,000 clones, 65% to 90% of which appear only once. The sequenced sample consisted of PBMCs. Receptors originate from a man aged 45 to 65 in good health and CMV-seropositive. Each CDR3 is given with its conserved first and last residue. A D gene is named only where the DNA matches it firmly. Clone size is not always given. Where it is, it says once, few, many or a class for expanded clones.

CASSPTGASAEAFF,TGTGCCAGCAGTCCCACAGGGGCGAGCGCTGAAGCTTTCTTT,TRBV7-2,NA,TRBD1,TRBJ1-1
CASSYTAGGNQPQHF,TGTGCCAGCAGTTACACCGCAGGGGGCAATCAGCCCCAGCATTTT,TRBV6-5,NA,NA,TRBJ1-5
CASRDPGLAGIHTQYF,TGTGCCAGCAGGGACCCGGGACTAGCGGGAATCCATACGCAGTATTTT,TRBV7-2,NA,TRBD2,TRBJ2-3
CASSTPGTVLTGTDTQYF,TGTGCCAGCAGCACGCCCGGGACAGTATTGACTGGAACAGATACGCAGTATTTT,TRBV9,NA,TRBD1,TRBJ2-3
CASSVAPGSGELFF,TGTGCCAGCAGCGTAGCTCCAGGGTCCGGGGAGCTGTTTTTT,TRBV9,NA,NA,TRBJ2-2
CASSDDSLLPNSPLHF,TGTGCCAGCAGTGACGACTCCTTACTTCCTAATTCACCCCTCCACTTT,TRBV6-1,few,NA,TRBJ1-6
CASSSPDRENIQYF,TGTGCCAGCTCCTCCCCCGACCGGGAAAACATTCAGTACTTC,TRBV6-5,NA,NA,TRBJ2-4
CASSAAGGGSNEQFF,TGTGCCAGCAGTGCAGCGGGGGGGGGATCCAATGAGCAGTTCTTC,TRBV7-2,NA,TRBD2,TRBJ2-1
CASSSGTSGEYF,TGTGCCAGCAGCTCCGGGACTAGCGGGGAGTACTTC,TRBV7-9,NA,TRBD2,TRBJ2-4
CASSFIWHTQYF,TGCGCCAGCAGCTTTATATGGCATACGCAGTATTTT,TRBV5-1,NA,NA,TRBJ2-3
CASSPRTGKDTQYF,TGTGCCAGTAGTCCGCGGACAGGGAAAGATACGCAGTATTTT,TRBV19,once,TRBD1,TRBJ2-3
CASSKDVCTGPYSNQPQHF,TGTGCCAGCAGCAAAGATGTTTGCACAGGTCCTTATAGCAATCAGCCCCAGCATTTT,TRBV21-1,NA,NA,TRBJ1-5
CASSWGQAYEQYF,TGTGCCAGCAGCTGGGGACAGGCCTACGAGCAGTACTTC,TRBV11-3,NA,TRBD1,TRBJ2-7
CASSTTGGKQYF,TGTGCCAGCAGTACGACAGGGGGCAAGCAGTACTTC,TRBV28,NA,TRBD1,TRBJ2-7
CASSFFGAGENTEAFF,TGTGCCAGCAGTTTCTTCGGGGCAGGGGAAAACACTGAAGCTTTCTTT,TRBV28,once,NA,TRBJ1-1
CASSLRGSEDQPQHF,TGTGCCAGCAGCTTAAGGGGGTCAGAAGATCAGCCCCAGCATTTT,TRBV7-9,NA,NA,TRBJ1-5
CASTKMGTGQETQYF,TGTGCCAGCACTAAAATGGGGACAGGGCAAGAGACCCAGTACTTC,TRBV21-1,NA,NA,TRBJ2-5
CASGPQSGQHPLGTEAFF,TGTGCTAGTGGTCCCCAGTCGGGACAGCATCCCCTGGGCACTGAAGCTTTCTTT,TRBV12-5,NA,TRBD1,TRBJ1-1
CASIRDTSSGNTIYF,TGTGCCAGCATCCGGGACACCAGCTCTGGAAACACCATATATTTT,TRBV6-1,NA,NA,TRBJ1-3
CASSLSGRGLHEQYF,TGTGCCAGCAGCTTGTCGGGGCGGGGACTCCACGAGCAGTACTTC,TRBV5-4,NA,NA,TRBJ2-7
CASRDSGTGVGKLFF,TGTGCCAGCAGAGACTCCGGGACAGGGGTAGGAAAACTGTTTTTT,TRBV28,NA,TRBD1,TRBJ1-4
CSVESGRGSYTF,TGCAGCGTTGAGTCAGGGCGTGGAAGCTACACCTTC,TRBV29-1,NA,NA,TRBJ1-2
CATRDTLYGYTF,TGTGCCACACGGGACACCCTCTATGGCTACACCTTC,TRBV6-5,NA,NA,TRBJ1-2
CATRGDSREKLFF,TGTGCCACGAGGGGGGACAGTAGGGAAAAACTGTTTTTT,TRBV10-3,NA,TRBD1,TRBJ1-4
CASSAPSGGKDGYTF,TGTGCCAGCAGTGCGCCCTCAGGGGGAAAGGATGGCTACACCTTC,TRBV6-6,few,TRBD1,TRBJ1-2
CASSEGEKETQYF,TGCGCCAGCAGCGAAGGGGAAAAAGAGACCCAGTACTTC,TRBV5-1,NA,NA,TRBJ2-5
CASSEANQGVGTGELFF,TGTGCCAGCAGTGAAGCGAATCAGGGCGTAGGCACCGGGGAGCTGTTTTTT,TRBV6-1,NA,NA,TRBJ2-2
CASSPPPQGHTEAFF,TGTGCCAGCTCACCCCCCCCGCAGGGCCACACTGAAGCTTTCTTT,TRBV18,once,NA,TRBJ1-1
CAWSVGLAGIETQYF,TGTGCCTGGAGTGTTGGTCTAGCGGGGATAGAGACCCAGTACTTC,TRBV30,few,TRBD2,TRBJ2-5
CASSIARQGSGELFF,TGTGCCAGTAGTATAGCCAGACAGGGGTCCGGGGAGCTGTTTTTT,TRBV19,NA,TRBD1,TRBJ2-2
CASSLETGEINIQYF,TGCGCCAGCAGCTTGGAGACGGGAGAGATAAACATTCAGTACTTC,TRBV5-1,NA,NA,TRBJ2-4
CASRSRDRRNTEAFF,TGTGCCAGCAGGAGCCGGGACAGGCGGAACACTGAAGCTTTCTTT,TRBV6-5,NA,TRBD1,TRBJ1-1
CASSPLSDSNTEAFF,TGTGCCAGCTCACCCCTGTCTGACAGTAACACTGAAGCTTTCTTT,TRBV18,NA,NA,TRBJ1-1
CAATKNRESTDTQYF,TGTGCCGCTACCAAGAACAGGGAGAGCACAGATACGCAGTATTTT,TRBV15,NA,NA,TRBJ2-3
CASSSPWAGEYGYTF,TGTGCCAGCAGCTCCCCGTGGGCGGGGGAGTATGGCTACACCTTC,TRBV11-1,NA,NA,TRBJ1-2
CASDPNRGNEQFF,TGTGCCAGCGACCCGAACCGGGGCAATGAGCAGTTCTTC,TRBV7-2,NA,NA,TRBJ2-1
CASSQGVETQYF,TGTGCCAGCAGCCAAGGGGTAGAGACCCAGTACTTC,TRBV2,NA,NA,TRBJ2-5
CASSLYRASGRGGQDTQYF,TGTGCCAGCAGCTTGTATCGGGCTAGCGGGAGGGGAGGACAAGATACGCAGTATTTT,TRBV5-6,NA,TRBD2,TRBJ2-3
CASSSLENTEAFF,TGCGCCAGCAGCTCCTTAGAGAACACTGAAGCTTTCTTT,TRBV5-1,NA,NA,TRBJ1-1
CASSVSPASGRADEQYF,TGTGCCAGCAGCGTAAGCCCGGCTAGCGGGAGGGCCGACGAGCAGTACTTC,TRBV9,NA,TRBD2,TRBJ2-7
CASSLVAGGATDTQYF,TGTGCCAGCAGTCTCGTTGCGGGAGGCGCCACAGATACGCAGTATTTT,TRBV11-3,NA,TRBD2,TRBJ2-3
CASSTATTYQETQYF,TGTGCCAGTAGTACCGCGACAACGTACCAAGAGACCCAGTACTTC,TRBV19,NA,NA,TRBJ2-5
CASSLTGQENSPLHF,TGTGCCAGCAGCCTAACCGGACAGGAGAATTCACCCCTCCACTTT,TRBV5-8,NA,TRBD1,TRBJ1-6
CASSTNSLPNQPQHF,TGTGCCAGCAGCACCAACAGCTTACCGAATCAGCCCCAGCATTTT,TRBV9,NA,NA,TRBJ1-5
CASTRGGGPETQYF,TGTGCCAGCACCCGCGGGGGGGGCCCAGAGACCCAGTACTTC,TRBV7-8,NA,TRBD2,TRBJ2-5
CASSQDPRAGTGELFF,TGCGCCAGCAGCCAAGATCCGAGGGCGGGCACCGGGGAGCTGTTTTTT,TRBV4-1,NA,NA,TRBJ2-2
CASRKDSQPYEQYF,TGTGCCAGCAGAAAGGACAGCCAGCCCTACGAGCAGTACTTC,TRBV6-5,few,NA,TRBJ2-7
CAWSVSQSGSPLHF,TGTGCCTGGAGTGTGAGTCAGTCAGGTTCACCCCTCCACTTT,TRBV30,NA,NA,TRBJ1-6
CASSVDLAGGYTDTQYF,TGTGCCAGCAGCGTAGACCTAGCGGGGGGATACACAGATACGCAGTATTTT,TRBV9,NA,TRBD2,TRBJ2-3
CASSPRGVTEAFF,TGTGCCAGCAGCCCTCGGGGGGTCACTGAAGCTTTCTTT,TRBV6-6,NA,NA,TRBJ1-1
CASSYYQLNYEQYF,TGTGCCAGCAGTTACTACCAGTTGAACTACGAGCAGTACTTC,TRBV6-5,NA,NA,TRBJ2-7
CASSPQDRYNEQFF,TGTGCCAGCTCACCACAGGACAGGTACAATGAGCAGTTCTTC,TRBV18,NA,TRBD1,TRBJ2-1
CASGVGSGDTGELFF,TGTGCCAGTGGGGTGGGGTCAGGGGACACCGGGGAGCTGTTTTTT,TRBV30,NA,NA,TRBJ2-2
CAWSPGTETVFNEQFF,TGTGCCTGGAGTCCCGGGACAGAAACTGTATTCAATGAGCAGTTCTTC,TRBV30,NA,TRBD1,TRBJ2-1